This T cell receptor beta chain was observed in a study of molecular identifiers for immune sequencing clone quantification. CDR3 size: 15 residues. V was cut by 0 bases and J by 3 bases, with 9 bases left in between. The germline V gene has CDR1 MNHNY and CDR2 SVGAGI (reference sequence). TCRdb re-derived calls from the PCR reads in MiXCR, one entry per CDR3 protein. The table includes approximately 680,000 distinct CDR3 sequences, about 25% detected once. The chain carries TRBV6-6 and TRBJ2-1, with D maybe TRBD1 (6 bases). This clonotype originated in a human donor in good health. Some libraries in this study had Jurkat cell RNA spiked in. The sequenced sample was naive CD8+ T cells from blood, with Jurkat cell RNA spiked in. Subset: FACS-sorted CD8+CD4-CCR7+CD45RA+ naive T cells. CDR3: CASSYSTGNYNEQFF. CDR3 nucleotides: TGTGCCAGCAGTTACTCAACAGGGAACTACAATGAGCAGTTCTTC.